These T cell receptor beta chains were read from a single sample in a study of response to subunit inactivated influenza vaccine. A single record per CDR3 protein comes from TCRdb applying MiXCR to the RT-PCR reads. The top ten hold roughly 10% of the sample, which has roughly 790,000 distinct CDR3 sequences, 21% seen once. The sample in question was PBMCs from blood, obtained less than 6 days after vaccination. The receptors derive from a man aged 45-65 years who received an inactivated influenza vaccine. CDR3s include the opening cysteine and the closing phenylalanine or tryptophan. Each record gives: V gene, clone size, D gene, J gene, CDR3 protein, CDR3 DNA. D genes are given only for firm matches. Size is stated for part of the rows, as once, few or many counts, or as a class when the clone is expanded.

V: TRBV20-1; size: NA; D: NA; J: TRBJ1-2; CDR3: CSARGGGGALNYGYTF; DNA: TGCAGTGCTAGAGGCGGCGGGGGGGCCCTAAACTATGGCTACACCTTC
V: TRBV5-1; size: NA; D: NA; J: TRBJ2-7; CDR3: CASSFTGNSYEQYF; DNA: TGCGCCAGCAGCTTTACGGGGAACTCCTACGAGCAGTACTTC
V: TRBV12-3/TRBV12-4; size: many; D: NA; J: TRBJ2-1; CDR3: CASSGDSVNEQFF; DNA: TGTGCCAGCTCGGGGGACTCTGTGAATGAGCAGTTCTTC
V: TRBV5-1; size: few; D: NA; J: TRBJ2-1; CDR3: CASTDGGKVYNEQFF; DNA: TGCGCCAGCACGGATGGGGGGAAGGTCTACAATGAGCAGTTCTTC
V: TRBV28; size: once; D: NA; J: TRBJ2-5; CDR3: CASRETGRETQYF; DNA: TGTGCCAGCAGAGAGACGGGGCGGGAGACCCAGTACTTC
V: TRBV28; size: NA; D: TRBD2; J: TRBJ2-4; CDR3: CASSPGREGLAKNIQYF; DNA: TGTGCCAGCAGTCCAGGGCGGGAGGGCCTAGCCAAAAACATTCAGTACTTC
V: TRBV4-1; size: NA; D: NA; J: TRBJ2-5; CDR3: CASSPSGRQETQYF; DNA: TGCGCCAGCAGCCCCTCGGGGCGCCAAGAGACCCAGTACTTC
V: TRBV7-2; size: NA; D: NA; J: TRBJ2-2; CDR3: CASSYHLRNAGELFF; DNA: TGTGCCAGCAGCTACCACCTTCGAAACGCCGGGGAGCTGTTTTTT
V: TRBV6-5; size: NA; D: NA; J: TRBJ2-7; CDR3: CASSYSPTPGEQYF; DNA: TGTGCCAGCAGTTACTCCCCAACACCGGGGGAGCAGTACTTC
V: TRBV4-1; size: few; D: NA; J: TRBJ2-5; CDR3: CASSQEGRGQETQYF; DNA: TGCGCCAGCAGCCAAGAAGGCAGGGGACAAGAGACCCAGTACTTC
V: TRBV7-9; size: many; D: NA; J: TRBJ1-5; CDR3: CASSLDRAQPQHF; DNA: TGTGCCAGCAGCTTAGACAGGGCTCAGCCCCAGCATTTT
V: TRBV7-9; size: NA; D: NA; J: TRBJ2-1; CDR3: CASSFEREYNEQFF; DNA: TGTGCCAGCAGCTTCGAGCGCGAGTACAATGAGCAGTTCTTC
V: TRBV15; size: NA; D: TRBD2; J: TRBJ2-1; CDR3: CATSRDGSGGAHEQFF; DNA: TGTGCCACCAGCAGAGATGGGAGCGGGGGGGCACATGAGCAGTTCTTC
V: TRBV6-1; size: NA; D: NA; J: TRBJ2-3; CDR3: CASSPRSSTDTQYF; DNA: TGTGCCAGCAGTCCCAGATCTAGCACAGATACGCAGTATTTT
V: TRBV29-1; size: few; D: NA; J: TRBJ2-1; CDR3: CSVGPSGTNEQFF; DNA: TGCAGCGTTGGGCCCTCAGGTACCAATGAGCAGTTCTTC
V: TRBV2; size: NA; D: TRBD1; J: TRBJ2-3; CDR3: CASSGDSYTDTQYF; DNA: TGTGCCAGCAGTGGGGACAGCTACACAGATACGCAGTATTTT
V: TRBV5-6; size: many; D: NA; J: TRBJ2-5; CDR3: CASSPGPGLKTQYF; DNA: TGTGCCAGCAGTCCCGGGCCGGGGTTGAAGACCCAGTACTTC
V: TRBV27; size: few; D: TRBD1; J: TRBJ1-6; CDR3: CASSFRGRISYNSPLHF; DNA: TGTGCCAGCAGTTTCAGGGGGCGAATCTCCTATAATTCACCCCTCCACTTT
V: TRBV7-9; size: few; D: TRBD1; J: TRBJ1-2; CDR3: CASSFSLDRPSNYGYTF; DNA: TGTGCCAGCAGCTTTTCACTGGACAGGCCCTCTAACTATGGCTACACCTTC
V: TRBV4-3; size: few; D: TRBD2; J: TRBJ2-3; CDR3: CASSQTSGKTDTQYF; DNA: TGCGCCAGCAGCCAAACTAGCGGCAAAACAGATACGCAGTATTTT
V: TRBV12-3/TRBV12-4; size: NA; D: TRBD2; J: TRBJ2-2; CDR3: CAISFLAGKVRNTGELFF; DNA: TGTGCCATCAGTTTTCTAGCGGGGAAGGTCCGAAACACCGGGGAGCTGTTTTTT
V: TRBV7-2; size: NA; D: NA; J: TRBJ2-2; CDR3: CASSYSRLYGGELFF; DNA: TGTGCCAGCAGCTATAGTCGACTCTACGGCGGGGAGCTGTTTTTT
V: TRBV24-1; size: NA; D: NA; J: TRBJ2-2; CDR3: CATRRGSTGELFF; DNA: TGTGCCACCAGGAGGGGTAGCACCGGGGAGCTGTTTTTT
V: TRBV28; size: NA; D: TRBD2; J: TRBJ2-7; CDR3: CASSSGTSGLSSYEQYF; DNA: TGTGCCAGCAGTTCCGGGACTAGCGGACTGAGCTCCTACGAGCAGTACTTC
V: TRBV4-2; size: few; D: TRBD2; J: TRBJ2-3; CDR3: CASSQSGTSSTDTQYF; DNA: TGTGCCAGCAGCCAAAGCGGGACGAGTAGCACAGATACGCAGTATTTT
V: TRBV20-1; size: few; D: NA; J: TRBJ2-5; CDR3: CSARVTGATETQYF; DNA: TGCAGTGCTAGGGTTACAGGTGCCACAGAGACCCAGTACTTC
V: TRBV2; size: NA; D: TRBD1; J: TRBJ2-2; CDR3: CASSTDRVAGELFF; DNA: TGTGCCAGCAGTACGGACAGGGTGGCCGGGGAGCTGTTTTTT
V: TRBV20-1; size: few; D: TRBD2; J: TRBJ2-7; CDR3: CSARDVAGGSYEQYF; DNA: TGCAGTGCTAGAGATGTAGCGGGAGGTTCCTACGAGCAGTACTTC
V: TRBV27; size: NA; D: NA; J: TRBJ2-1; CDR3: CATISGAGNEQFF; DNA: TGTGCCACCATTTCAGGGGCGGGCAATGAGCAGTTCTTC
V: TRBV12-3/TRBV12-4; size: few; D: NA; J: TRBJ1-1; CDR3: CASSLGGGGAFF; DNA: TGTGCCAGCAGTTTAGGCGGGGGGGGAGCTTTCTTT
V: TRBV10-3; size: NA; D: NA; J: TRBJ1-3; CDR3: CAISDGAEERNTIYF; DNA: TGTGCCATCAGTGATGGGGCAGAAGAGAGAAACACCATATATTTT
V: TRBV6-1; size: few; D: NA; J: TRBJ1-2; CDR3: CASSEARGAYGYTF; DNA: TGTGCCAGCAGTGAAGCGAGAGGGGCATATGGCTACACCTTC
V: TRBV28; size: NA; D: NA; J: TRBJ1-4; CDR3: CASSPSVIRVKAEKLFF; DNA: TGTGCCAGCAGCCCGTCCGTCATTAGGGTAAAGGCTGAAAAACTGTTTTTT
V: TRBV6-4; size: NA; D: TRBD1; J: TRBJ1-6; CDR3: CASSDSDRGTSPLHF; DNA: TGTGCCAGCAGTGACTCAGACAGGGGAACTTCACCCCTCCACTTT
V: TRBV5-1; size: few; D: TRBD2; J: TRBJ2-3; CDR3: CASSSRPSGGTSTDTQYF; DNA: TGCGCCAGCAGCTCTCGTCCTAGCGGGGGGACTAGCACAGATACGCAGTATTTT
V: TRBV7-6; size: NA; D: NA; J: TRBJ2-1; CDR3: CASSLRLGSSYNEQFF; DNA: TGTGCCAGCAGCCTCAGACTGGGCAGCTCCTACAATGAGCAGTTCTTC
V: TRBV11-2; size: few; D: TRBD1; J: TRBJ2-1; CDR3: CASSDLSTGNSHSSYNEQFF; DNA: TGTGCCAGCAGCGATCTTTCGACAGGGAATAGCCACAGCTCCTACAATGAGCAGTTCTTC
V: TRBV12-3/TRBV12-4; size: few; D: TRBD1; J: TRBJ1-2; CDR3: CASSFSTGDYGYTF; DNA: TGTGCCAGCAGTTTCTCTACAGGGGACTATGGCTACACCTTC
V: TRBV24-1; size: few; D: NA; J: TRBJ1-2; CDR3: CATSDGGGLRGYTF; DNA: TGTGCCACCAGTGATGGGGGCGGTCTTCGGGGCTACACCTTC
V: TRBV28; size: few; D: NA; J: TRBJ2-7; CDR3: CASSGVGPYEQYF; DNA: TGTGCCAGCTCGGGCGTAGGTCCCTACGAGCAGTACTTC
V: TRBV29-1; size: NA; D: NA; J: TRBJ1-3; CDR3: CSVPVLSRDRSGNTIYF; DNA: TGCAGCGTTCCCGTACTGTCGAGAGACCGCTCTGGAAACACCATATATTTT
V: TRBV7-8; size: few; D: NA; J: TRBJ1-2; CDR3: CASSPGDLYGYTF; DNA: TGTGCCAGCAGCCCGGGTGACCTCTATGGCTACACCTTC
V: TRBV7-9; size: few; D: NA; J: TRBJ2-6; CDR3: CASSFRAGANVLTF; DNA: TGTGCCAGCAGCTTCAGGGCTGGGGCCAACGTCCTGACTTTC
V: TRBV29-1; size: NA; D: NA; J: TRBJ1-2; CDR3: CSGGTPEDGYTF; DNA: TGCAGCGGAGGGACTCCGGAGGATGGCTACACCTTC
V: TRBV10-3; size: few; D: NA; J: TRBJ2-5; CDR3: CAISARIQETQYF; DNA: TGTGCCATCAGTGCTCGGATACAAGAGACCCAGTACTTC
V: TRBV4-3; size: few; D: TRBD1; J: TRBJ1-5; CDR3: CASSPGQGEQPQHF; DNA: TGCGCCAGCAGCCCGGGACAGGGGGAACAGCCCCAGCATTTT
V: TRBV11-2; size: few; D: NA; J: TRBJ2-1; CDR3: CASTPNWGDSYNEQFF; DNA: TGTGCCAGCACCCCCAACTGGGGGGATTCCTACAATGAGCAGTTCTTC
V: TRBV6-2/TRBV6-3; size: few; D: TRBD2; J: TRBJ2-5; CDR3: CASLGRDYKETQYF; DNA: TGTGCCAGCTTAGGACGGGACTACAAAGAGACCCAGTACTTC
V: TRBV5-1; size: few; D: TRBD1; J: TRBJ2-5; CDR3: CASFIQGRETQYF; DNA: TGCGCCAGCTTTATACAGGGGCGAGAGACCCAGTACTTC
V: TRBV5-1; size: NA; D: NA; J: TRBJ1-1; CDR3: CASSLWVGNTEAFF; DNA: TGCGCCAGCAGCTTATGGGTCGGGAACACTGAAGCTTTCTTT
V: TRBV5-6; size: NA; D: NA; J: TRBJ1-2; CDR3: CASSLTSGTTYGGYTF; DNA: TGTGCCAGCAGCTTGACCTCCGGGACTACCTATGGTGGCTACACCTTC
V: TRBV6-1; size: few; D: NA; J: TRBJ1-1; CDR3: CASSEGTLNTEAFF; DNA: TGTGCCAGCAGTGAAGGGACATTGAACACTGAAGCTTTCTTT